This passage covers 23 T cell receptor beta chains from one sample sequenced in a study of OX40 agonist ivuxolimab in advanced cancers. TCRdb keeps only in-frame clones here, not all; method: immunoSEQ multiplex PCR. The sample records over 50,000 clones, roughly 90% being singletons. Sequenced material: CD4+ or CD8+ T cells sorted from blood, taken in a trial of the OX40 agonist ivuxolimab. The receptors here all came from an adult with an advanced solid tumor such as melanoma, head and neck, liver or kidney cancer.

The CDR3 spells CASSPRPGGAAKNIQYF. The DNA for the CDR3 is TGTGCCAGCAGCCCCCGGCCGGGCGGAGCAGCCAAAAACATTCAGTACTTC. V and J are TRBV7-4 and TRBJ2-4; the D is unclear. The CDR3 is made up of 17 amino acids. V lost 5 bases and J 0 bases, leaving 17 bases between the germline ends. Germline CDR1 is SGHVT and CDR2 is SQSDAQ. Supplemented by reference TRBV7-4 and TRBJ2-4, the full variable domain reads GAGVSQSPRYKVAKRGRDVALRCDSISGHVTLYWYRQTLGQGSEVLTYSQSDAQRDKSGRPSGRFSAERPERSVSTLKIQRTEQGDSAVYLCASSPRPGGAAKNIQYFGAGTRLSVL.

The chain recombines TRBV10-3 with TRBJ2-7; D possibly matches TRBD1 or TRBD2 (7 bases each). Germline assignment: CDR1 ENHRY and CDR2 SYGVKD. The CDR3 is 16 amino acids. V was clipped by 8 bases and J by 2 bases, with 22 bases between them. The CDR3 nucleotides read TGTGCCATCTCCCAGGGGGGGACCCCTGGGCCCTACGAGCAGTACGTC. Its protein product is CAISQGGTPGPYEQYV.

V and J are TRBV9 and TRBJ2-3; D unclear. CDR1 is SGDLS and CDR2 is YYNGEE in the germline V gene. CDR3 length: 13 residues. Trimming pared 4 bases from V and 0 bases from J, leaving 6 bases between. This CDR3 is CASSPTSTDTQYF. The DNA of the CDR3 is TGTGCCAGCAGCCCGACTAGCACAGATACGCAGTATTTT.

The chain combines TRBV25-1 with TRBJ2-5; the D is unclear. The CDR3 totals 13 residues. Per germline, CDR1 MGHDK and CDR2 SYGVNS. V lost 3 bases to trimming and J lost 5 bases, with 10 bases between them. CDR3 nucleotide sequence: TGTGCCAGCAGTGACCGGAACCGGGAGACCCAGTACTTC. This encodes CASSDRNRETQYF.

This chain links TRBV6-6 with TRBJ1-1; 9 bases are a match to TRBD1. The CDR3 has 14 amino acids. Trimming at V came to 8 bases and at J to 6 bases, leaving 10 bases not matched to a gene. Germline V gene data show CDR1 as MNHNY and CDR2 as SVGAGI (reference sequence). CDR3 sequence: CASGNTGGAPEAFF. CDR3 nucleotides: TGTGCCAGCGGGAATACAGGGGGCGCGCCTGAAGCTTTCTTT.

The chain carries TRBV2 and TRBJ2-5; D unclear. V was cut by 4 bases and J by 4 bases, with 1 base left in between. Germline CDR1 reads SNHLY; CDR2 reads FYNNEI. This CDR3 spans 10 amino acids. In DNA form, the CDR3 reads TGTGCCAGCAGTGGAGAGACCCAGTACTTC. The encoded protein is CASSGETQYF.

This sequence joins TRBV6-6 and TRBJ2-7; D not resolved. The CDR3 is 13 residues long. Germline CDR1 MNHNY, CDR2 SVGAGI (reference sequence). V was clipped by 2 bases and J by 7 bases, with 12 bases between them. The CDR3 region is CASSYAALWEQYV. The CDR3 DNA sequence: TGTGCCAGCAGTTACGCGGCCCTCTGGGAGCAGTACGTC.

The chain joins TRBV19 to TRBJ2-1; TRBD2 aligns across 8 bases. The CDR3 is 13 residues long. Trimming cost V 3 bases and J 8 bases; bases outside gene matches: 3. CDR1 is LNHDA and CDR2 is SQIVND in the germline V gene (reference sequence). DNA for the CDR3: TGTGCCAGTAGTATCGGGGGGGGCTATGAGCAGTTCTTC. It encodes CASSIGGGYEQFF.

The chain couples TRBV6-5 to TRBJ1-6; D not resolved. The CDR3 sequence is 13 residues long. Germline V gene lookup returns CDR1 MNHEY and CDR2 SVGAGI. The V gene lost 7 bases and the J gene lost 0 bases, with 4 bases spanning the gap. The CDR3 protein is CASTSSYNSPLHF. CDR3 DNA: TGTGCCAGCACCAGCTCCTATAATTCACCCCTCCACTTT.

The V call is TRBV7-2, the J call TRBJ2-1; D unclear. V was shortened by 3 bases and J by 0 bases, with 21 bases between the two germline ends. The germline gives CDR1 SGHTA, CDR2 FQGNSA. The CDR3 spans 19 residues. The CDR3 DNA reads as TGTGCCAGCAGCTTTTTGGTTCTAGGCTATTTGAGCTCCTACAATGAGCAGTTCTTC. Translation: CASSFLVLGYLSSYNEQFF.

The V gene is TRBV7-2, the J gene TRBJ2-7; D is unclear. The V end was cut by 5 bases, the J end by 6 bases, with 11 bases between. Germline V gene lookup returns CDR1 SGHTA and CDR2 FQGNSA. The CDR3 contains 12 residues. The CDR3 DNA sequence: TGTGCCAGCAGCCCGAACCGCCTCGAGCAGTACTTC. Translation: CASSPNRLEQYF.

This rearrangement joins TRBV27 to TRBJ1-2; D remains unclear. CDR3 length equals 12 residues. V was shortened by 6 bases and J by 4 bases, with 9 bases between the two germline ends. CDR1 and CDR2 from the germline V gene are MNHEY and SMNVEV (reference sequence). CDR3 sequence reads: CASRSWIYGYTF. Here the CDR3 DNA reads TGTGCCAGCAGATCCTGGATCTATGGCTACACCTTC.

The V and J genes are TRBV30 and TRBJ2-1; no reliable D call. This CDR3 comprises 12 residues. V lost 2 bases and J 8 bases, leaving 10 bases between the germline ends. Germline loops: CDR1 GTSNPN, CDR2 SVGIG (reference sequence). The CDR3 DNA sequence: TGTGCCTGGAGTAGACCCCTAGATGAGCAGTTCTTC. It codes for CAWSRPLDEQFF.

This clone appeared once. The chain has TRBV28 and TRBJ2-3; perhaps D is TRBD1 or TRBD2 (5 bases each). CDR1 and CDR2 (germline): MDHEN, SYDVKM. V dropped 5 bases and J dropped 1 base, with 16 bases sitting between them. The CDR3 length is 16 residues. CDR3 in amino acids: CASSRGRSTRTDTQYF. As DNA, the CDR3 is TGTGCCAGCAGTCGGGGCCGCAGTACCCGCACAGATACGCAGTATTTT.

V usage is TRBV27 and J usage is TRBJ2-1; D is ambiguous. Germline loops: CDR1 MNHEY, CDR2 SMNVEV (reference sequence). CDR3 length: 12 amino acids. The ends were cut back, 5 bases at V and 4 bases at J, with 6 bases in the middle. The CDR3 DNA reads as TGTGCCAGCAGTCCAAATTACAATGAGCAGTTCTTC. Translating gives CASSPNYNEQFF.

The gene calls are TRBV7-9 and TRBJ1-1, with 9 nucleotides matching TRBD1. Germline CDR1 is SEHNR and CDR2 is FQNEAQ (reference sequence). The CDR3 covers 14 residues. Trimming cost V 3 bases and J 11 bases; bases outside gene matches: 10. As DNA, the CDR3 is TGTGCCAGCAGCTTGCCGGGACAGGGCAGAAGGGCTTTCTTT. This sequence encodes CASSLPGQGRRAFF.

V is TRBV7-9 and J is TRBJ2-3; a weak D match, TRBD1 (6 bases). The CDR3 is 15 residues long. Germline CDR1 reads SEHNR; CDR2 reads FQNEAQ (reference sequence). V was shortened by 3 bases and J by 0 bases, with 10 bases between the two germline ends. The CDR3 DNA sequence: TGTGCCAGCAGCTTCGGCACAGGGAGCACAGATACGCAGTATTTT. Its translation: CASSFGTGSTDTQYF.

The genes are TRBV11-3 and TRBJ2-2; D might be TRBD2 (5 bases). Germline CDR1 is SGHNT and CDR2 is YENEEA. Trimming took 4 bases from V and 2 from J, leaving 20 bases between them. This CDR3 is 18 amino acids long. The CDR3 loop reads CASSSPLISVSNTGELFF. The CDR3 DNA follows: TGTGCCAGCAGCTCGCCTCTCATTAGCGTCTCCAACACCGGGGAGCTGTTTTTT.

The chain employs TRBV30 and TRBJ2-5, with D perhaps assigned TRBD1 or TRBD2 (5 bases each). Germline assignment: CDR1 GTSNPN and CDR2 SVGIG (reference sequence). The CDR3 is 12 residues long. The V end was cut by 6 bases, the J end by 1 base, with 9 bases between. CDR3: CACFGGQETQYF. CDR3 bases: TGTGCCTGCTTTGGGGGCCAAGAGACCCAGTACTTC.

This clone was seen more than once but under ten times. CDR3 in DNA: TGTGCCAGTAGTCGACCGTACACTGAAGCTTTCTTT. As protein: CASSRPYTEAFF. The rearrangement uses TRBV19 and TRBJ1-1; unclear D gene. The CDR3 loop spans 12 amino acids. V was cut by 5 bases and J by 3 bases, with 7 bases left in between. The germline V gene has CDR1 LNHDA and CDR2 SQIVND (reference sequence).

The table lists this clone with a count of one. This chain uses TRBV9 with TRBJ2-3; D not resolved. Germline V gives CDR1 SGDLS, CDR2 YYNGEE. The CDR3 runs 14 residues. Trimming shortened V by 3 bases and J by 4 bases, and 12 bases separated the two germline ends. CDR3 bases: TGTGCCAGCAGCGCCAGAAATAGTGCAGATACGCAGTATTTT. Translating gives CASSARNSADTQYF.

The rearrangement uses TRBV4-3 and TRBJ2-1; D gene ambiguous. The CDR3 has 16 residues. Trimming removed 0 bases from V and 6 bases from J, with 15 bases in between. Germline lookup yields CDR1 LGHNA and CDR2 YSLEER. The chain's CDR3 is CASSQDGQDWGNEQFF. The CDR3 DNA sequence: TGCGCCAGCAGCCAAGACGGTCAGGATTGGGGCAATGAGCAGTTCTTC.

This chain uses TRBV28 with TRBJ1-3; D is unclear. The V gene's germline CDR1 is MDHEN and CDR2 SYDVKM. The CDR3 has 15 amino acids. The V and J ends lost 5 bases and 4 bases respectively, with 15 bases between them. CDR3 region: CASSHPRLGGNTIYF. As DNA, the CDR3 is TGTGCCAGCAGTCACCCCCGCCTAGGAGGAAACACCATATATTTT.